Below, one T cell receptor (beta chain) is given with its context. Germline V CDR1 and CDR2: LNHDA, SQIVND (reference sequence). This CDR3 is built from 17 residues. V shed 1 base and J 0 bases; nucleotides not matched to a gene: 5. The entry originates in a study of blood T cell repertoires in COVID-19. As for the study in general: T cells, B-cell-depleted T cells, or PBMCs provided the cDNA or gDNA that served as material.

Per the authors' pipeline: The authors estimated nucleated cell counts from reference gene primer amplification. Clones were sequenced by immunoSEQ multiplex PCR, and TCRdb holds only the in-frame ones, with some missing. The V and J calls and the clone size are those of that table, but D and trimming were determined from the DNA. The table has approximately 170,000 clones, more than 70% seen once. Everyone who took part was roughly 18 to 100 years old, and they came from about 25 US areas. The chain is built from TRBV19 and TRBJ2-1, with 8 bases matching TRBD2. The clonotype was recovered from a man aged 35 to 55 who had recovered from COVID-19. The sample taken for sequencing was PBMCs or T cells enriched from blood (not recorded which). CDR3: CASSIGAGGTSYNEQFF. The CDR3 DNA follows: TGTGCCAGTAGTATAGGGGCGGGGGGAACCTCCTACAATGAGCAGTTCTTC. Looking up the rest from reference TRBV19 and TRBJ2-1 gives the full variable domain: DGGITQSPKYLFRKEGQNVTLSCEQNLNHDAMYWYRQDPGQGLRLIYYSQIVNDFQKGDIAEGYSVSREKKESFPLTVTSAQKNPTAFYLCASSIGAGGTSYNEQFFGPGTRLTVL.